Presented here are 22 T cell receptor beta chains from one specimen sequenced in a study of shared clonotypes between healthy human individuals. Some clones are missing from TCRdb's copy, which holds only in-frame ones; the method was immunoSEQ multiplex PCR. This sample has roughly 1 million clones, with approximately 70% found just once. The sample comprised memory CD4+ T cells sorted from blood. Documented subset: CD45RA-negative fraction. Receptors were obtained from a man aged 18 to 35 in good health.

The genes are TRBV4-2 and TRBJ2-5; D might be TRBD1 (5 bases). The CDR3 extends over 16 amino acids. The V gene's germline CDR1 is LGHNA and CDR2 YNFKEQ. V lost 1 base and J lost 1, with 13 bases in between. As DNA, the CDR3 is TGTGCCAGCAGCCAAGTTGGTCGTCAGGGCCAAGAGACCCAGTACTTC. Its translation is CASSQVGRQGQETQYF.

This clone was detected many times. CDR3 residues: CASSTASRREAFF. The CDR3, as DNA: TGTGCCAGTAGTACCGCCTCAAGGAGAGAAGCTTTCTTT. V and J are TRBV19 and TRBJ1-1, with D hard to call. The germline V and J ends were trimmed by 4 bases and 8 bases, with 14 bases remaining between them. The V gene's germline CDR1 is LNHDA and CDR2 SQIVND (reference sequence). The CDR3 consists of 13 residues. The whole variable domain, remainder taken from reference TRBV19 and TRBJ1-1, is DGGITQSPKYLFRKEGQNVTLSCEQNLNHDAMYWYRQDPGQGLRLIYYSQIVNDFQKGDIAEGYSVSREKKESFPLTVTSAQKNPTAFYLCASSTASRREAFFGQGTRLTVV.

V is TRBV10-1 and J is TRBJ2-7; TRBD1 agrees at 7 bases. The CDR3 consists of 15 residues. Germline V gene lookup returns CDR1 WNHNN and CDR2 SYGVQD (reference sequence). After removal of 0 bases from V and 5 bases from J, the junction contained 7 bases not matched to a gene. The CDR3 reads CASSESATGSHEQYF. CDR3 nucleotides: TGCGCCAGCAGTGAGTCGGCGACAGGGTCCCACGAGCAGTACTTC.

The chain uses TRBV19 and TRBJ1-1; D is unresolved. Germline values: CDR1 LNHDA, CDR2 SQIVND (reference sequence). This CDR3 has 15 amino acids. Trimming removed 5 bases at V and 0 bases at J, with 13 bases between. The CDR3 DNA reads as TGTGCCAGTAGTGTACGACACCACCTGAACACTGAAGCTTTCTTT. It is translated as CASSVRHHLNTEAFF.

The rearrangement links TRBV28 to TRBJ2-1, with 8 bases lining up with TRBD2. Germline V lookup: CDR1 MDHEN, CDR2 SYDVKM. V trimming: 6 bases; J trimming: 8 bases; junction bases outside the gene matches: 15. The CDR3 totals 16 residues. The DNA for the CDR3 is TGTGCCAGCAGGGTCCAAACTAGCGGACTTAGGGATGAGCAGTTCTTC. It encodes CASRVQTSGLRDEQFF.

The chain couples TRBV19 to TRBJ2-2, with 10 nucleotides matching TRBD2. V trimming: 9 bases; J trimming: 4 bases; junction bases outside the gene matches: 11. Germline assignment: CDR1 LNHDA and CDR2 SQIVND (reference sequence). The CDR3 covers 16 residues. CDR3 sequence reads: CASRRSGRAFTGELFF. CDR3 nucleotide sequence: TGTGCCAGCCGTAGGAGCGGGAGGGCCTTCACCGGGGAGCTGTTTTTT. The whole variable domain, filled in from reference TRBV19 and TRBJ2-2, reads DGGITQSPKYLFRKEGQNVTLSCEQNLNHDAMYWYRQDPGQGLRLIYYSQIVNDFQKGDIAEGYSVSREKKESFPLTVTSAQKNPTAFYLCASRRSGRAFTGELFFGEGSRLTVL.

The chain has TRBV2 and TRBJ1-5; D unclear. This CDR3 spans 13 amino acids. Germline V gene data show CDR1 as SNHLY and CDR2 as FYNNEI. V lost 1 base, J lost 9 bases, and 10 bases lay in between. CDR3 region: CASSEDQVRPQHF. The CDR3 bases are TGTGCCAGCAGTGAAGACCAGGTGCGGCCCCAGCATTTT.

Only a few counts were recorded for this clone. J is TRBJ1-2 and V is TRBV13; a weak D match, TRBD1 (5 bases). The CDR3 covers 15 residues. Per germline, CDR1 PRHDT and CDR2 FYEKMQ (reference sequence). V lost 5 bases and J lost 2, with 15 bases in between. CDR3 amino acids: CASSKRDGVNYGYTF. The DNA for the CDR3 is TGTGCCAGCAGCAAACGGGACGGAGTAAACTATGGCTACACCTTC.

V gene TRBV30 combines with J gene TRBJ1-3, with D unresolved. Germline values: CDR1 GTSNPN, CDR2 SVGIG (reference sequence). V dropped 0 bases and J dropped 4 bases, with 4 bases sitting between them. The CDR3 extends over 12 amino acids. DNA for the CDR3: TGTGCCTGGAGTGTACCAGGAAACACCATATATTTT. It translates to CAWSVPGNTIYF.

The chain couples TRBV5-1 to TRBJ2-7; 7 bases are a match to TRBD1. The CDR3 extends over 16 amino acids. Germline V gene sequence: CDR1 SGHRS, CDR2 YFSETQ. J lost 2 bases, V lost 3 bases, and 11 bases had no gene match. The chain's CDR3 is CASSSTVGTATYEQYF. The CDR3 DNA follows: TGCGCCAGCAGCTCGACCGTTGGGACAGCTACCTACGAGCAGTACTTC.

This clone came up a few times. The chain recombines TRBV30 with TRBJ2-7; D remains unclear. Germline lookup yields CDR1 GTSNPN and CDR2 SVGIG (reference sequence). The CDR3 spans 11 residues. The V end was cut by 1 base, the J end by 5 bases, with 6 bases between. CDR3: CAWSEVDEQYF. In nucleotides, the CDR3 is TGTGCCTGGAGTGAAGTGGACGAGCAGTACTTC.

The chain has TRBV6-6 and TRBJ2-7; TRBD1 matches 7 bases. Germline CDR1 reads MNHNY; CDR2 reads SVGAGI (reference sequence). This CDR3 is 14 amino acids long. Losses at the gene ends were 8 bases for V and 5 bases for J; bases not matched to a gene: 12. The CDR3 DNA reads TGTGCCAGCGCGACAGGGAAGGGGATCCACGAGCAGTACTTC. The encoded protein is CASATGKGIHEQYF.

The chain carries TRBV2 and TRBJ2-4, with D maybe TRBD2 (5 bases). From germline, CDR1 is SNHLY and CDR2 FYNNEI. V gave up 0 bases and J gave up 8 bases, with 14 bases separating them. The CDR3 is 15 residues long. CDR3 in DNA: TGTGCCAGCAGTGAAGCGCGGGTCAGTACATACATTCAGTACTTC. Its translation: CASSEARVSTYIQYF.

The chain links TRBV6-5 to TRBJ1-3; TRBD1 aligns across 7 bases. With 5 bases clipped from V and 0 bases from J, the junction kept 4 bases outside the gene matches. The CDR3 contains 15 residues. Germline values: CDR1 MNHEY, CDR2 SVGAGI. CDR3 DNA: TGTGCCAGCAGTGCCGGGGACAGCTCTGGAAACACCATATATTTT. Translation gives CASSAGDSSGNTIYF.

The chain links TRBV11-2 to TRBJ1-4; D gene uncertain. Germline CDR1 and CDR2: SGHAT and FQNNGV. The V and J ends lost 3 bases and 8 bases respectively, with 4 bases between them. The CDR3 consists of 11 residues. The chain's CDR3 is CASSLYEKLFF. The CDR3 bases are TGTGCCAGCAGCTTGTACGAAAAACTGTTTTTT.

This chain's CDR3 is CASSNQGAGTNEKLFF. CDR3 sequence (DNA): TGCGCCAGCAGCAACCAGGGGGCAGGAACTAATGAAAAACTGTTTTTT. The gene calls are TRBV5-1 and TRBJ1-4; the match to TRBD1 covers 8 bases. The CDR3 is 16 amino acids. Germline-derived CDR1 and CDR2 are SGHRS and YFSETQ. Trimming removed 4 bases from V and 1 base from J; junction bases left unmatched: 6.

CDR3 sequence (DNA): TGTGCCAGCAGTTTCGTTCCCTCACCAAGATCTGGGGCCAACGTCCTGACTTTC. This translates into CASSFVPSPRSGANVLTF. The genes are TRBV28 and TRBJ2-6; D unresolved. Per germline, CDR1 MDHEN and CDR2 SYDVKM. The V and J ends lost 3 bases and 1 base respectively, with 16 bases between them. This CDR3 comprises 18 residues. The full variable domain, its missing parts supplied by reference TRBV28 and TRBJ2-6, is DVKVTQSSRYLVKRTGEKVFLECVQDMDHENMFWYRQDPGLGLRLIYFSYDVKMKEKGDIPEGYSVSREKKERFSLILESASTNQTSMYLCASSFVPSPRSGANVLTFGAGSRLTVL.

To note about this clone: Within the sample, other DNA sequences also encode this same CDR3. The V call is TRBV7-2, the J call TRBJ2-3; the match to TRBD2 covers 12 bases. This CDR3 region has 17 residues. Germline trimming cut 1 base from V and 0 bases from J; bases unmatched to any gene: 2. Germline CDR1 SGHTA, CDR2 FQGNSA. In DNA, the CDR3 is TGTGCCAGCAGCTTAGGGCTAGCGGGAGGGAGCACAGATACGCAGTATTTT. Its protein product is CASSLGLAGGSTDTQYF.

The CDR3 sequence is CASSLQGSVNQPQHF. The CDR3 nucleotides are TGTGCCAGCAGTCTACAGGGCTCGGTGAATCAGCCCCAGCATTTT. The gene calls are TRBV28 and TRBJ1-5; D perhaps matches TRBD1 (6 bases). Trimming shortened V by 5 bases and J by 4 bases, and 15 bases separated the two germline ends. The CDR3 has 15 amino acids. Germline-derived CDR1 and CDR2 are MDHEN and SYDVKM.

The chain carries TRBV9 and TRBJ2-5; D is unclear. This CDR3 has 12 residues. CDR1 is SGDLS, CDR2 YYNGEE, per germline. With 5 bases removed from V and 0 bases from J, the gap between germline ends came to 5 bases. The CDR3 DNA sequence: TGTGCCAGCAGTCGCAACCAAGAGACCCAGTACTTC. Translation: CASSRNQETQYF. The whole variable domain, filled in from reference TRBV9 and TRBJ2-5, reads DSGVTQTPKHLITATGQRVTLRCSPRSGDLSVYWYQQSLDQGLQFLIQYYNGEERAKGNILERFSAQQFPDLHSELNLSSLELGDSALYFCASSRNQETQYFGPGTRLLVL.

V and J are TRBV6-6 and TRBJ1-2, with TRBD1 as a possible D gene (5 bases). Germline CDR1 MNHNY, CDR2 SVGAGI (reference sequence). CDR3 size: 11 residues. Trimming shortened V by 5 bases and J by 8 bases, and 9 bases separated the two germline ends. The CDR3 DNA is TGTGCCAGCAGTCCGGACAAAGGCTACACCTTC. Residues: CASSPDKGYTF.

This clone was observed at least ten times. This chain links TRBV9 with TRBJ2-3; 11 positions agree with TRBD2. The V gene end was trimmed by 2 bases and the J gene end by 4 bases; junction bases not matched to a gene: 6. Germline CDR1 is SGDLS and CDR2 is YYNGEE. The CDR3 runs 16 residues. The CDR3 region is CASSVTSGSVADTQYF. The CDR3 coding sequence is TGTGCCAGCAGCGTCACTAGCGGGAGCGTCGCAGATACGCAGTATTTT.